This T cell receptor (beta chain) was identified during a study of molecular identifiers for immune sequencing clone quantification. Overall study results and limits: Clones above 20 RNA copies contained over 98% of effector molecules and under 1% of naive molecules. Sizes of clones that are highly expanded could be underestimated (if identical TCR molecules share a barcode).

TCRdb re-analysed the PCR reads in MiXCR, keeping a single row per CDR3 protein. The repertoire includes hundreds of thousands of distinct CDR3 sequences, roughly 21% of them detected once, and 0.7% to 1% sits in the top ten. A remark on this clonotype: What it binds is not known. This may arise from a read error, as a much more abundant clone is one base away.

This CDR3 has 16 amino acids. Germline CDR1 reads LGHNA; CDR2 reads YSLEER. Sorting isolated naive CD8 T cells as CD8+CD4-CCR7+CD45RA+ events. The chain links TRBV4-3 to TRBJ2-1; D is perhaps TRBD1 or TRBD2 (7 bases each). The sequence came from a human donor in good health. Some libraries in this study had Jurkat cell RNA spiked in. Sequencing used naive CD8+ T cells from blood, with Jurkat cell RNA spiked in. Documented subset: FACS-sorted CD8+CD4-CCR7+CD45RA+ naive T cells. The chain's CDR3 is CASRQERRGGGNEQFF. As DNA, the CDR3 is TGCGCCAGCCGCCAAGAACGCAGGGGGGGAGGCAATGAGCAGTTCTTC.